A selection of T cell receptor beta chains follows, all from one sample in a study of blood T cell repertoires in COVID-19. The repertoire was sequenced with immunoSEQ multiplex PCR; TCRdb's copy has only in-frame clones and lacks some. The sample yields roughly 160,000 clones, around 82% seen once. The sequenced material came from peripheral blood. Receptor source: a woman over 75 with acute or convalescent COVID-19. CDR3s leave out the opening cysteine and the closing phenylalanine or tryptophan. D genes are given only for firm matches. The listing skips clone size in some rows; elsewhere it reads once, few, many or a size class.

V gene: TRBV7-9
D gene: -
clone size: -
CDR3 protein: ASSPPHGPNEKLF

V gene: TRBV5-1
D gene: -
clone size: -
CDR3 protein: ASSPIGTQETQY

V gene: TRBV4-2
D gene: TRBD1
clone size: -
CDR3 protein: ASSQVTGGSGEQY

V gene: TRBV19
D gene: -
clone size: -
CDR3 protein: ASSVTPGLNQPQH

V gene: TRBV11-2
D gene: TRBD2
clone size: -
CDR3 protein: ASSLRSGTTTSYEQY

V gene: TRBV5-1
D gene: -
clone size: -
CDR3 protein: ASSLQGGSNQPQH

V gene: TRBV19
D gene: -
clone size: -
CDR3 protein: ASSIDVGRDQPQH

V gene: TRBV7-2
D gene: -
clone size: -
CDR3 protein: ASSFKSGGEKLF

V gene: TRBV4-3
D gene: -
clone size: -
CDR3 protein: ASSQVVALAREQY

V gene: TRBV5-1
D gene: -
clone size: -
CDR3 protein: ASGTFQGRDEQF

V gene: TRBV25-1
D gene: -
clone size: -
CDR3 protein: ASSAARVNQPQH

V gene: TRBV29-1
D gene: -
clone size: -
CDR3 protein: SVGGGTYEQY

V gene: TRBV14
D gene: TRBD2
clone size: -
CDR3 protein: ASSPIGGARQY

V gene: TRBV3-1/TRBV3-2
D gene: -
clone size: -
CDR3 protein: ASSRAGKGEQETQY

V gene: TRBV4-1
D gene: -
clone size: once
CDR3 protein: ASSQESYSYYEQY

V gene: TRBV19
D gene: -
clone size: -
CDR3 protein: ASAFSGRVNEKLF

V gene: TRBV7-2
D gene: TRBD2
clone size: -
CDR3 protein: ASSLSLAGGYYNEQF

V gene: TRBV21-1
D gene: -
clone size: -
CDR3 protein: ASSKKGTGTYEQY

V gene: TRBV6-5
D gene: TRBD2
clone size: once
CDR3 protein: ASSYVSGGSGY

V gene: TRBV19
D gene: -
clone size: -
CDR3 protein: ASSLTGHRLNTEAF

V gene: TRBV19
D gene: -
clone size: -
CDR3 protein: ASSAGQPQH

V gene: TRBV5-1
D gene: -
clone size: -
CDR3 protein: ASRGQGNSYEQY

V gene: TRBV6-2/TRBV6-3
D gene: -
clone size: -
CDR3 protein: ASSLGRMAQY

V gene: TRBV7-2
D gene: -
clone size: -
CDR3 protein: ASGQGYYGYT

V gene: TRBV3-1/TRBV3-2
D gene: TRBD2
clone size: -
CDR3 protein: ASSQGTSGGTDTQY

V gene: TRBV7-2
D gene: -
clone size: few
CDR3 protein: ASSLSFGGRGNTEAF

V gene: TRBV3-1/TRBV3-2
D gene: -
clone size: -
CDR3 protein: ASSPLLSSETQY

V gene: TRBV7-9
D gene: -
clone size: -
CDR3 protein: ASSLGSTTVNTEAF

V gene: TRBV28
D gene: TRBD1
clone size: -
CDR3 protein: ASSTRDRGGYEQY

V gene: TRBV4-1
D gene: -
clone size: -
CDR3 protein: ASSQVGTGQFDTQY

V gene: TRBV28
D gene: -
clone size: once
CDR3 protein: ASSAVNTEAF